Here is one T cell receptor (beta chain) with its context. The sample is drawn from a study of blood T cell repertoires in COVID-19. The germline V and J ends were trimmed by 3 bases and 8 bases, with 16 bases remaining between them. Germline V gives CDR1 LNHDA, CDR2 SQIVND (reference sequence). The CDR3 is made up of 14 amino acids. Clones were sequenced by immunoSEQ multiplex PCR, and TCRdb holds only the in-frame ones, with some missing. The sample lists 200,000 or so clones; roughly 84% were seen once. The chain joins TRBV19 to TRBJ1-2, with D hard to call. The source material was PBMCs or T cells enriched from blood (not recorded which). This TCR came from a man aged 30 to 45 in a cohort exposed to, infected with or recovered from COVID-19 (not recorded which). CDR3 sequence (DNA): TGTGCCAGTAGTATTTTCCCCGGTCCGTGGGGCTACACCTTC. Its protein product is CASSIFPGPWGYTF.